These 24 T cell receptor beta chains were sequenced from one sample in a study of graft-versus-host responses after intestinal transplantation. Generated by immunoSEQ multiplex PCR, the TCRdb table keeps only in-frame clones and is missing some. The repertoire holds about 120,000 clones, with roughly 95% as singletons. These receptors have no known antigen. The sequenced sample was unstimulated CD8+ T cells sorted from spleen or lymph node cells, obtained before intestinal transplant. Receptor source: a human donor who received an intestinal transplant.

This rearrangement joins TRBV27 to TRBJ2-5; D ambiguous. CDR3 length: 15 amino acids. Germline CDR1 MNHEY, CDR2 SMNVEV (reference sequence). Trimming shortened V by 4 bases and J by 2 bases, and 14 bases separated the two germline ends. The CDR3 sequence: CASSSFGNSQETQYF. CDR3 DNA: TGTGCCAGCAGTTCTTTCGGAAACTCACAAGAGACCCAGTACTTC.

CDR3 sequence: CASSSVGLAFNEQYF. CDR3 in DNA: TGTGCCAGCAGCTCCGTTGGACTAGCGTTCAACGAGCAGTACTTC. This chain links TRBV7-2 with TRBJ2-7, with 9 bases matching TRBD2. V trimming: 4 bases; J trimming: 5 bases; junction bases outside the gene matches: 9. There are 15 residues in the CDR3. The germline gives CDR1 SGHTA, CDR2 FQGNSA.

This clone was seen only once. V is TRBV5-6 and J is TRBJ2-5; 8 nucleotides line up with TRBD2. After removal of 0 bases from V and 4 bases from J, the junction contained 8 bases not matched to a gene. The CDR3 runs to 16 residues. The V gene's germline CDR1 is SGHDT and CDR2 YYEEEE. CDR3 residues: CASSLALAGRGETQYF. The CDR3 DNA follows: TGTGCCAGCAGCTTGGCGTTAGCGGGGCGAGGAGAGACCCAGTACTTC.

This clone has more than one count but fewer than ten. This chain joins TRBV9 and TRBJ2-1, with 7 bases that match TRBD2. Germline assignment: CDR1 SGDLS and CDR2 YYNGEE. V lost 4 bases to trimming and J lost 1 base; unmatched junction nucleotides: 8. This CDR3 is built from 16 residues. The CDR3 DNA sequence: TGTGCCAGCAGCCCCCGCGGGAGCCTATCCTACAATGAGCAGTTCTTC. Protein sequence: CASSPRGSLSYNEQFF.

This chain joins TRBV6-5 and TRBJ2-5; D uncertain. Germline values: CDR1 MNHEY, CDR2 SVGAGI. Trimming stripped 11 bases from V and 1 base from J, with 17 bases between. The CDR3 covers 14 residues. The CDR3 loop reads CASHPGRSQETQYF. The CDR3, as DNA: TGTGCCTCGCACCCAGGACGGTCCCAAGAGACCCAGTACTTC.

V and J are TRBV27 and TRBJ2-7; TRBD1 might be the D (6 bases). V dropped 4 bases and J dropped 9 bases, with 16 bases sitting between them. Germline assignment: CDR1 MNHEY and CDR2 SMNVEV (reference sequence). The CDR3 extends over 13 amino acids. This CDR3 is CASSSGRGWGQYF. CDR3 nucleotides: TGTGCCAGCAGTTCGGGCAGGGGCTGGGGGCAGTACTTC.

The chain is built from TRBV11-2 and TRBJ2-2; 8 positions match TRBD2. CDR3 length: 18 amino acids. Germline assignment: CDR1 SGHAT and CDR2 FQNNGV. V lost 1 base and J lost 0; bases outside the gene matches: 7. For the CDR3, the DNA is TGTGCCAGCAGCTTAGTACTAGCGGCAAACGCGAACACCGGGGAGCTGTTTTTT. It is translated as CASSLVLAANANTGELFF.

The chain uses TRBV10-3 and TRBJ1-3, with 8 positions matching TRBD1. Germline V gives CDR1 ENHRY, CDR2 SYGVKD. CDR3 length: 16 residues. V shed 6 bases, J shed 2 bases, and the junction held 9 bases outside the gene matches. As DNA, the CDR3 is TGTGCCATCAGGACTTTGGACAGGGACGCTGGAAACACCATATATTTT. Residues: CAIRTLDRDAGNTIYF.

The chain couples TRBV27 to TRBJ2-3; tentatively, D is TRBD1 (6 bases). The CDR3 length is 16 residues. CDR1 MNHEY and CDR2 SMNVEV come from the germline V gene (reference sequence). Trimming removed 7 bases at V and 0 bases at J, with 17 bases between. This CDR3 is CASTPGQTDSTDTQYF. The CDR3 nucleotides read TGTGCCAGCACCCCCGGACAGACCGATAGCACAGATACGCAGTATTTT.

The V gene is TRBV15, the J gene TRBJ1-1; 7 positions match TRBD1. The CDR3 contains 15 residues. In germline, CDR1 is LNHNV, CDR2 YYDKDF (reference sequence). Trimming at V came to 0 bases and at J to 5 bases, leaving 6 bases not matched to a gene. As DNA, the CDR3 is TGTGCCACCAGCAGAGATCAGGGGGGCCGGACTGAAGCTTTCTTT. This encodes CATSRDQGGRTEAFF.

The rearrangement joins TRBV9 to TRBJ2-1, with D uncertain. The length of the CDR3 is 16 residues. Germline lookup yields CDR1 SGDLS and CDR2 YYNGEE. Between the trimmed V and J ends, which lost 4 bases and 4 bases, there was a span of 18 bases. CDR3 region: CASSPLRGPVYNEQFF. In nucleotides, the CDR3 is TGTGCCAGCAGCCCACTCCGAGGCCCAGTTTACAATGAGCAGTTCTTC.

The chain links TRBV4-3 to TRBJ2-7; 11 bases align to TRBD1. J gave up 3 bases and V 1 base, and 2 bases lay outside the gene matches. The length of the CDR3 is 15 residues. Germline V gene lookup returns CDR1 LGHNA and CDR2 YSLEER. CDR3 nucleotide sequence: TGCGCCAGCAGCCAAGGGACAGGGGGCAACTACGAGCAGTACTTC. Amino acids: CASSQGTGGNYEQYF.

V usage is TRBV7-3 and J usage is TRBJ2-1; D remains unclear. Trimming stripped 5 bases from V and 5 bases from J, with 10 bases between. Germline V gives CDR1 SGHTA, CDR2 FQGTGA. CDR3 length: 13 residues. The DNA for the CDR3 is TGTGCCAGCAGCCTCAGGACCCACAATGAGCAGTTCTTC. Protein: CASSLRTHNEQFF.

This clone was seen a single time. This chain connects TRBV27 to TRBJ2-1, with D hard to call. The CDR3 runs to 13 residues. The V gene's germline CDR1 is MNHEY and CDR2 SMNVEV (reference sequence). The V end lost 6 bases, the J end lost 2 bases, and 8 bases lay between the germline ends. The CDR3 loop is CASSWAPYNEQFF. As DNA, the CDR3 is TGTGCCAGCAGCTGGGCCCCCTACAATGAGCAGTTCTTC.

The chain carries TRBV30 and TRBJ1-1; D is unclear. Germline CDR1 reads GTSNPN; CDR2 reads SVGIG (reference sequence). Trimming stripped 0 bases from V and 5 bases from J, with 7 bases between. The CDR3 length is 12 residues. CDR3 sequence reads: CAWSVLGTEAFF. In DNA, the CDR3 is TGTGCCTGGAGTGTACTCGGGACTGAAGCTTTCTTT.

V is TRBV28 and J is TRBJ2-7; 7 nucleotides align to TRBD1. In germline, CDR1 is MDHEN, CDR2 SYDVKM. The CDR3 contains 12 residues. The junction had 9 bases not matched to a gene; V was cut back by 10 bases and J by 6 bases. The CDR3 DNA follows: TGTGCCACCAGACAGGGATCTTCCGAGCAGTACTTC. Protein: CATRQGSSEQYF. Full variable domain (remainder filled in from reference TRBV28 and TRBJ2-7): DVKVTQSSRYLVKRTGEKVFLECVQDMDHENMFWYRQDPGLGLRLIYFSYDVKMKEKGDIPEGYSVSREKKERFSLILESASTNQTSMYLCATRQGSSEQYFGPGTRLTVT.

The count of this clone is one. The CDR3 region is CASRPGQSSYEQYF. The CDR3 nucleotides are TGTGCCAGTAGGCCGGGACAGAGCTCCTACGAGCAGTACTTC. The chain uses TRBV19 and TRBJ2-7; 7 positions agree with TRBD1. After removal of 6 bases from V and 0 bases from J, the junction contained 5 bases not matched to a gene. In germline, CDR1 is LNHDA, CDR2 SQIVND (reference sequence). The CDR3 has 14 residues. Full variable domain (missing parts from reference TRBV19 and TRBJ2-7): DGGITQSPKYLFRKEGQNVTLSCEQNLNHDAMYWYRQDPGQGLRLIYYSQIVNDFQKGDIAEGYSVSREKKESFPLTVTSAQKNPTAFYLCASRPGQSSYEQYFGPGTRLTVT.

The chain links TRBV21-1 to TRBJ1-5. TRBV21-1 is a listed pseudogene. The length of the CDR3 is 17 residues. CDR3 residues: CASSKKSSVDSNQPQHF. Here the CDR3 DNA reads TGTGCCAGCAGCAAGAAATCATCCGTAGACAGCAATCAGCCCCAGCATTTT.

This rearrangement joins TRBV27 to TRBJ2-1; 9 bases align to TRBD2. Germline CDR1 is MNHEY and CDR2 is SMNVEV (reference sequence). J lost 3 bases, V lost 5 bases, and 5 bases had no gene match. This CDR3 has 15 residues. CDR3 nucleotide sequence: TGTGCCAGCAGTCCTGGACTAGCGTACTACAATGAGCAGTTCTTC. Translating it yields CASSPGLAYYNEQFF.

CDR3 sequence (DNA): TGTGCCAGCAGCCCCTCGACAGGGGTCTCCTACGAGCAGTACTTC. Its translation: CASSPSTGVSYEQYF. This chain uses TRBV9 with TRBJ2-7, with TRBD1 matching over 8 bases. With 4 bases clipped from V and 0 bases from J, the junction kept 6 bases outside the gene matches. Germline CDR1 SGDLS, CDR2 YYNGEE. The CDR3 sequence is 15 residues long.

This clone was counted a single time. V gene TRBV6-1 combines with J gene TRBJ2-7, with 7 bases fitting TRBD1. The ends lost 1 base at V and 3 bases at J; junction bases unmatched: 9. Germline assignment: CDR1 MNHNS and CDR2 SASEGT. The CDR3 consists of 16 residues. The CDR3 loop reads CASSEEGGGPHYEQYF. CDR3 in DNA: TGTGCCAGCAGTGAAGAAGGGGGCGGGCCACACTACGAGCAGTACTTC.

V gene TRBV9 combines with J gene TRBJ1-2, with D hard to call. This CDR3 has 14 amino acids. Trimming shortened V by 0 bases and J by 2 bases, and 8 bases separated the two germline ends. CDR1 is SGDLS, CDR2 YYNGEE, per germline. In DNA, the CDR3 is TGTGCCAGCAGCGTAGCGGGCCAGAACTATGGCTACACCTTC. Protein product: CASSVAGQNYGYTF.

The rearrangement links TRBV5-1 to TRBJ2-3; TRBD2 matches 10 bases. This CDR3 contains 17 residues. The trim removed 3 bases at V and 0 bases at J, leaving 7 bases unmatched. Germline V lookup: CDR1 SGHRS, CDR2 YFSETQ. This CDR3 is CASSWGPSGGSTDTQYF. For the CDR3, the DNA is TGCGCCAGCAGCTGGGGTCCTAGCGGGGGTAGCACAGATACGCAGTATTTT.

CDR3 nucleotides: TGTGCCAGCAGCCCCTCCGGGAGCGATGAGCAGTTCTTC. Translated: CASSPSGSDEQFF. This sequence joins TRBV13 and TRBJ2-1, with a weak D call TRBD2 (6 bases). Per germline, CDR1 PRHDT and CDR2 FYEKMQ (reference sequence). This CDR3 is 13 amino acids long. Trimming stripped 5 bases from V and 8 bases from J, with 13 bases between.